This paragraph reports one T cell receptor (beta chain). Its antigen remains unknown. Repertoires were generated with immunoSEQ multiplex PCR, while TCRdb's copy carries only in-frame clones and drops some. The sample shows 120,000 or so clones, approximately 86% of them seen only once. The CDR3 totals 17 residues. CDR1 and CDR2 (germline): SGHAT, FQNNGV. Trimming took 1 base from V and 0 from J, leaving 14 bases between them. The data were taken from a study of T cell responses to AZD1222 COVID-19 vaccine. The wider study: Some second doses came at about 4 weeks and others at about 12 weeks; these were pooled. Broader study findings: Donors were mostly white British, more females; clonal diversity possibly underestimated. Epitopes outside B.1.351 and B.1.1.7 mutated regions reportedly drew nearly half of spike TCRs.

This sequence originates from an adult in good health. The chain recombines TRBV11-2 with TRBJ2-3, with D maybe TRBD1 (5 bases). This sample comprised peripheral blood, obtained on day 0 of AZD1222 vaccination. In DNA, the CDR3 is TGTGCCAGCAGCTTAGGACAGTCAACTGGTAGCACAGATACGCAGTATTTT. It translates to CASSLGQSTGSTDTQYF.